This passage covers 24 T cell receptor beta chains from one sample sequenced in a study of human T cells and chemical hapten exposure. This sample's time point: patch test 2, 6 weeks after DPC sensitization. Treatment indicated: therapeutic diphenylcyclopropenone sensitization with weekly scalp DPC. TCRdb re-called the RACE reads through MiXCR, storing one row per CDR3 protein. The top ten clones hold roughly 5.4% of a sample with about 380,000 distinct CDR3 sequences, around 6% of them seen once. The source material was whole blood, sampled in connection with sensitization to the hapten diphenylcyclopropenone (DPC). Receptors originate from a woman aged 18-29 years with alopecia areata. Some clones in this sample may be carry-over from other donors' samples.

This clonotype was detected only a few times. This chain connects TRBV4-2 to TRBJ1-2; D gene unclear. In germline, CDR1 is LGHNA, CDR2 YNFKEQ. The CDR3 is 13 residues long. V was clipped by 0 bases and J by 6 bases, with 8 bases between them. The CDR3 nucleotides are TGTGCCAGCAGCCAAGAAAGTGGGGATGGCTACACCTTC. It encodes CASSQESGDGYTF.

This clonotype was seen at least ten times. The chain employs TRBV7-2 and TRBJ1-2; D unresolved. This CDR3 is 13 amino acids long. V lost 3 bases and J 2 bases, leaving 7 bases between the germline ends. Germline V CDR1 and CDR2: SGHTA, FQGNSA. The CDR3 DNA reads as TGTGCCAGCAGCTTCGCACAGAACTATGGCTACACCTTC. It specifies CASSFAQNYGYTF.

In its sample, this clonotype was seen many times. The chain carries TRBV5-1 and TRBJ1-4; D is unresolved. CDR1 and CDR2 (germline): SGHRS, YFSETQ. The CDR3 totals 15 residues. Trimming removed 4 bases at V and 5 bases at J, with 15 bases between. The CDR3 loop reads CASSRNSGQNEKLFF. The DNA of the CDR3 is TGCGCCAGCAGCCGAAACAGTGGGCAGAATGAAAAACTGTTTTTT.

This clonotype was detected many times. The chain is built from TRBV12-3 or TRBV12-4 and TRBJ1-4; D gene unclear. The CDR3 runs 16 residues. Trimming removed 7 bases from V and 7 bases from J, with 22 bases in between. CDR3 sequence reads: CASTDGEGWRGEKLFF. The CDR3 region has the DNA TGTGCCAGCACCGACGGAGAGGGATGGCGGGGTGAAAAACTGTTTTTT.

In its sample, this clonotype was seen many times. The genes are TRBV6-1 and TRBJ2-3, with 9 bases matching TRBD2. Unmatched junction bases numbered 4, after V lost 8 bases and J lost 4 bases. The V gene's germline CDR1 is MNHNS and CDR2 SASEGT. There are 13 residues in the CDR3. CDR3 nucleotides: TGTGCCAGCGGGGCGGGAGGGGCAGATACGCAGTATTTT. It translates to CASGAGGADTQYF.

The V call is TRBV7-2, the J call TRBJ2-3, with TRBD2 as a possible D gene (6 bases). The V gene's germline CDR1 is SGHTA and CDR2 FQGNSA. The V gene lost 0 bases and the J gene lost 6 bases, with 16 bases spanning the gap. The CDR3 has 16 residues. The CDR3 loop reads CASSLAWSGVADTQYF. CDR3 bases: TGTGCCAGCAGCTTAGCGTGGTCGGGGGTAGCGGATACGCAGTATTTT.

In this sample, this clonotype turned up a few times. The rearrangement links TRBV4-3 to TRBJ1-4; a weak D match, TRBD1 (5 bases). Trimming cost V 4 bases and J 5 bases, with 14 bases left between them. Germline assignment: CDR1 LGHNA and CDR2 YSLEER. The CDR3 loop spans 15 amino acids. CDR3 region: CASSLYRNANEKLFF. The DNA of the CDR3 is TGCGCCAGCAGCCTCTACAGGAACGCCAATGAAAAACTGTTTTTT.

This clonotype was seen a handful of times. The chain recombines TRBV24-1 with TRBJ1-1; perhaps TRBD1 as D (6 bases). CDR3 length equals 15 residues. The V end was cut by 4 bases, the J end by 4 bases, with 15 bases between. Germline CDR1 reads KGHDR; CDR2 reads SFDVKD. CDR3 protein: CATSDPRGESTEAFF. The CDR3 nucleotides are TGTGCCACCAGTGACCCTAGGGGGGAGAGCACTGAAGCTTTCTTT.

This clonotype was counted only a few times. The rearrangement uses TRBV6-6 and TRBJ2-1; 8 positions match TRBD1. The germline gives CDR1 MNHNY, CDR2 SVGAGI (reference sequence). With 6 bases clipped from V and 6 bases from J, the junction kept 10 bases outside the gene matches. The CDR3 consists of 15 residues. This chain's CDR3 is CASRPTGQVPNEQFF. The CDR3 coding sequence is TGTGCCAGCAGGCCTACGGGACAGGTTCCCAATGAGCAGTTCTTC.

The table lists this clonotype with many counts. Here the CDR3 reads CASSPAAGANVLTF. CDR3 sequence (DNA): TGCGCCAGCTCGCCGGCCGCTGGGGCCAACGTCCTGACTTTC. The chain combines TRBV5-1 with TRBJ2-6; D unresolved. CDR3 length equals 14 residues. Per the germline V gene, CDR1 is SGHRS and CDR2 is YFSETQ. V lost 7 bases and J lost 2, with 10 bases in between.

This clonotype has a handful of counts. The rearrangement joins TRBV10-3 to TRBJ1-5; the match to TRBD1 covers 8 bases. V lost 11 bases, J lost 7 bases, and 10 bases stayed unmatched. CDR3 length: 13 residues. Germline lookup yields CDR1 ENHRY and CDR2 SYGVKD. CDR3 coding DNA: TGTGCCGCACAGGGGGAGTTCAGACAGCCCCAGCATTTT. Translated, it gives CAAQGEFRQPQHF.

This clonotype was recorded at least ten times. The CDR3 DNA reads as TGTGCCAGCTCCACCGGGCCGAACACTGAAGCTTTCTTT. This sequence encodes CASSTGPNTEAFF. The chain joins TRBV18 to TRBJ1-1; D remains unclear. Germline V lookup: CDR1 KGHSH, CDR2 LQKENI. The CDR3 contains 13 residues. The V gene lost 6 bases and the J gene lost 1 base, with 9 bases spanning the gap.

There are a few counts of this clonotype. The chain links TRBV20-1 to TRBJ2-5; 7 positions agree with TRBD1. The CDR3 sequence is 15 residues long. The V and J ends lost 4 bases and 3 bases, in that order; junction bases with no gene match: 11. Germline CDR1 is DFQATT and CDR2 is SNEGSKA (reference sequence). The chain's CDR3 is CSATRGQDKKETQYF. The CDR3 region has the DNA TGCAGTGCTACGCGAGGACAGGATAAGAAAGAGACCCAGTACTTC.

A few counts support this clonotype. The chain joins TRBV7-2 to TRBJ1-5; TRBD1 agrees at 11 bases. J gave up 6 bases and V 3 bases, and 10 bases lay outside the gene matches. The V gene's germline CDR1 is SGHTA and CDR2 FQGNSA. This CDR3 spans 17 amino acids. Written as DNA, the CDR3 is TGTGCCAGCAGCTTTGGACAGGGGGCGCGGTCTGGTCAGCCCCAGCATTTT. It is translated as CASSFGQGARSGQPQHF.

This clonotype was counted between two and nine times. The chain joins TRBV6-2 or TRBV6-3 to TRBJ1-1; 11 nucleotides line up with TRBD1. In germline, CDR1 is MNHEY, CDR2 SVGEGT. CDR3 length equals 15 residues. V shed 4 bases and J 4 bases; nucleotides not matched to a gene: 5. CDR3 nucleotides: TGTGCCAGCAGTTCGCCGGGACAGGGGGGCACTGAAGCTTTCTTT. Protein sequence: CASSSPGQGGTEAFF.

The gene calls are TRBV27 and TRBJ2-7; D is ambiguous. CDR1 is MNHEY, CDR2 SMNVEV, per germline (reference sequence). The CDR3 has 16 residues. The ends were cut back, 3 bases at V and 3 bases at J, with 18 bases in the middle. The CDR3 is CASSFTPPIGIYEQYF. CDR3 nucleotide sequence: TGTGCCAGCAGTTTCACTCCCCCAATTGGAATCTACGAGCAGTACTTC.

V usage is TRBV10-3 and J usage is TRBJ2-3; 7 nucleotides align to TRBD1. In germline, CDR1 is ENHRY, CDR2 SYGVKD. This CDR3 is 15 amino acids long. J lost 1 base, V lost 3 bases, and 4 bases had no gene match. The CDR3 DNA sequence: TGTGCCATCAGTGAACCGGGACAGCGCACAGATACGCAGTATTTT. This codes for CAISEPGQRTDTQYF.

This clonotype was seen only a few times. V usage is TRBV4-1 and J usage is TRBJ1-4; a weak D match, TRBD1 (5 bases). Between the trimmed V and J ends, which lost 4 bases and 3 bases, there was a span of 12 bases. CDR1 is MGHRA, CDR2 YSYEKL, per germline. CDR3 size: 15 residues. CDR3 sequence reads: CASSRLVGANEKLFF. CDR3 coding DNA: TGCGCCAGCAGCCGTCTGGTGGGGGCTAATGAAAAACTGTTTTTT.

This clonotype turned up a few times. The chain links TRBV7-2 to TRBJ2-3, with D perhaps matching TRBD2 (6 bases). The ends were cut back, 2 bases at V and 6 bases at J, with 18 bases in the middle. This CDR3 contains 16 residues. Germline CDR1 and CDR2: SGHTA and FQGNSA. The CDR3 DNA is TGTGCCAGCAGCTTATCTGGGGGGATTCAATTGGATACGCAGTATTTT. Protein product: CASSLSGGIQLDTQYF.

The CDR3 reads CASSRQNIQYF. The CDR3 DNA reads as TGTGCCAGCAGTCGACAAAACATTCAGTACTTC. The rearrangement links TRBV6-2 or TRBV6-3 to TRBJ2-4, with no clear D. The CDR3 runs to 11 residues. CDR1 and CDR2 (germline): MNHEY, SVGEGT. V was pared by 5 bases and J by 5 bases, with 4 bases between.

This clonotype was observed many times. The chain links TRBV28 to TRBJ1-6; 8 bases match TRBD1. The germline V gene has CDR1 MDHEN and CDR2 SYDVKM. CDR3 length: 15 amino acids. Trimming at V came to 5 bases and at J to 5 bases, leaving 5 bases not matched to a gene. The CDR3 DNA reads as TGTGCCAGCAGTCCTACGGACAGGGATAATTCACCCCTCCACTTT. Residues: CASSPTDRDNSPLHF.

This clonotype was detected many times. The rearrangement uses TRBV12-3 or TRBV12-4 and TRBJ2-1; 7 nucleotides align to TRBD1. Trimming cost V 1 base and J 3 bases; bases outside gene matches: 6. The CDR3 loop spans 16 amino acids. Here the CDR3 DNA reads TGTGCCAGCAGTTTAGAGGACAGGCCTTTCTACAATGAGCAGTTCTTC. Amino acids: CASSLEDRPFYNEQFF.

With respect to this clonotype: At one boundary the junction diverges from the germline segment, which might be a read error. The V and J genes are TRBV9 and TRBJ2-5; D is undetermined. CDR1 and CDR2 from the germline V gene are SGDLS and YYNGEE. CDR3 size: 14 residues. The CDR3 sequence: CASSPDGLQGTQYF. In DNA form, the CDR3 reads TGTGCCAGCAGCCCGGACGGCCTCCAAGGGACCCAGTACTTC.

The rearrangement links TRBV6-2 or TRBV6-3 to TRBJ1-1; TRBD1 is a possible D gene (6 bases). Trimming shortened V by 4 bases and J by 11 bases, and 20 bases separated the two germline ends. The CDR3 is 14 residues long. Germline lookup yields CDR1 MNHEY and CDR2 SVGEGT. This CDR3 reads CASSWLATGTYAFF. In DNA, the CDR3 is TGTGCCAGCAGTTGGTTGGCTACAGGGACGTACGCTTTCTTT.